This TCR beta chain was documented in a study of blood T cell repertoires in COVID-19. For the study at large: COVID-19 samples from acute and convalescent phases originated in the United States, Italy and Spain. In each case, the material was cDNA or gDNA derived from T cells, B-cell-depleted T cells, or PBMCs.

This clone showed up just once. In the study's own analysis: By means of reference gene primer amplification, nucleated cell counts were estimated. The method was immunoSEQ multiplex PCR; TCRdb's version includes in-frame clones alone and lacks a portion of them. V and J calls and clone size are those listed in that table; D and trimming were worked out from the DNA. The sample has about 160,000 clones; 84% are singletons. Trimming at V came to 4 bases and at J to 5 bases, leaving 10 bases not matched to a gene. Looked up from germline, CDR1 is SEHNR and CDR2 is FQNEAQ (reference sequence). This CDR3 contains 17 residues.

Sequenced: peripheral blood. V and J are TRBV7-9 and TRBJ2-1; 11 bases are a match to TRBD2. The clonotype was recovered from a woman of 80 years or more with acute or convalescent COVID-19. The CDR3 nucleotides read TGTGCCAGCAGCTCACTTGGTCTAGCGGGAGGTAACAATGAGCAGTTCTTC. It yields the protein CASSSLGLAGGNNEQFF.